Only one count was recorded for the clone carrying this TCR beta chain. Antigen specificity is unknown. This may arise from a read error, as a much more abundant clone is one base away. Construction of the TCRbeta library involved unique molecular identifiers. One entry per CDR3 protein results from TCRdb running MiXCR on the PCR reads. The table has about 1,000,000 distinct CDR3 sequences, 25% to 30% seen once. These data come from a study of T-cell reconstitution after alpha-beta-depleted transplantation in children. The CDR3 sequence is 15 residues long. The junction had 9 bases not matched to a gene; V was cut back by 3 bases and J by 6 bases. Germline values: CDR1 MDHEN, CDR2 SYDVKM. Findings of the study overall: The high TCRbeta diversity at day 60 in some patients came from surviving recipient T cells and thymic progenitors. At around two months after transplant, the alpha-beta T cells were reportedly derived from several hundred expanded clones that came from non-depleted graft cells. Once a year had passed after transplant, T-cell counts and diversity came mostly from newly produced T cells.

The sequencing here drew on PBMCs, mostly from graft donor cells, taken 360 days after TCRalphabeta/CD19-depleted stem cell transplant. This sequence originates from a boy under two years old who had a stem cell transplant for SCID, so the T cells may come from the graft donor. The V call is TRBV28, the J call TRBJ2-7; 9 positions agree with TRBD1. CDR3 bases: TGTGCCAGCAGTTTCTCCAGGACAGGGGTCTCCGAGCAGTACTTC. It yields the protein CASSFSRTGVSEQYF. The full variable domain, completed using reference TRBV28 and TRBJ2-7, is DVKVTQSSRYLVKRTGEKVFLECVQDMDHENMFWYRQDPGLGLRLIYFSYDVKMKEKGDIPEGYSVSREKKERFSLILESASTNQTSMYLCASSFSRTGVSEQYFGPGTRLTVT.